The text below deals with one T cell receptor beta chain. The assay was immunoSEQ multiplex PCR, and TCRdb's table has in-frame clones only and misses some. This sample yields 500,000 to 850,000 clones, of which about 87% are seen a single time; 0.0094% belongs to the top ten. V dropped 3 bases and J dropped 3; count of bases not matched to a gene: 10. The germline V gene has CDR1 LGHNA and CDR2 YSLEER. CDR3 length equals 17 residues. These data originate in a study of shared T cell receptors in the human thymus. These data were likewise used in another study, on human thymus T cells.

This sequence originates from a boy less than two years old with a congenital heart defect. Material: thymocytes. The chain joins TRBV4-3 to TRBJ2-3, with 9 bases aligning to TRBD1. The CDR3 nucleotides read TGCGCCAGCAGCCAGAACCCGGGACAGGGTTTTACAGATACGCAGTATTTT. This gives the protein CASSQNPGQGFTDTQYF.